A selection of T cell receptor beta chains follows, all from one sample in a study of T cell repertoires in cytomegalovirus infection. From the reads, TCRdb called clonotypes with MiXCR, one entry per CDR3 protein. The sample lists hundreds of thousands of distinct CDR3 sequences, around 32% occurring once. Sequencing used PBMCs. These receptors were taken from a human donor in good health (CMV status not recorded). Some clones in this sample may be carry-over from other donors' samples. Both conserved end residues are part of each CDR3. D genes are given only for firm matches. A clone size is listed for some rows: how often the clone was seen (once, few, many), or a class if it is expanded.

J gene: TRBJ2-4; clone size: few; D gene: NA; V gene: TRBV7-8; CDR3 protein: CASSPELAKNIQYF; CDR3 DNA: TGTGCCAGCAGCCCAGAGCTAGCCAAAAACATTCAGTACTTC
J gene: TRBJ2-1; clone size: NA; D gene: TRBD1; V gene: TRBV5-8; CDR3 protein: CASARDRFYNEQFF; CDR3 DNA: TGTGCCAGCGCCCGGGACAGATTCTACAATGAGCAGTTCTTC
J gene: TRBJ1-5; clone size: NA; D gene: NA; V gene: TRBV20-1; CDR3 protein: CSAREKEGLYLGEPQHF; CDR3 DNA: TGCAGTGCTAGAGAGAAAGAGGGCCTGTACCTCGGGGAGCCCCAGCATTTT
J gene: TRBJ2-5; clone size: many; D gene: NA; V gene: TRBV7-6; CDR3 protein: CASSLARHANGETQYF; CDR3 DNA: TGTGCCAGCAGCTTAGCGCGGCACGCCAATGGGGAGACCCAGTACTTC
J gene: TRBJ1-5; clone size: NA; D gene: NA; V gene: TRBV28; CDR3 protein: CASNYYKRGNQPQHF; CDR3 DNA: TGTGCCAGCAACTATTATAAGCGGGGCAATCAGCCCCAGCATTTT
J gene: TRBJ1-5; clone size: few; D gene: NA; V gene: TRBV19; CDR3 protein: CASSVDKSITQPQHF; CDR3 DNA: TGTGCCAGTAGTGTGGATAAGAGCATTACTCAGCCCCAGCATTTT
J gene: TRBJ1-5; clone size: NA; D gene: NA; V gene: TRBV12-3/TRBV12-4; CDR3 protein: CASSFGLGQPQHF; CDR3 DNA: TGTGCCAGCAGTTTTGGGCTAGGGCAGCCCCAGCATTTT
J gene: TRBJ1-2; clone size: NA; D gene: NA; V gene: TRBV15; CDR3 protein: CATSMSPGGYGYTF; CDR3 DNA: TGTGCCACCAGCATGAGTCCGGGGGGCTATGGCTACACCTTC
J gene: TRBJ2-7; clone size: few; D gene: NA; V gene: TRBV10-3; CDR3 protein: CAISGSWDEVYEQYF; CDR3 DNA: TGTGCCATCAGTGGATCTTGGGACGAAGTCTACGAGCAGTACTTC
J gene: TRBJ1-1; clone size: few; D gene: TRBD1; V gene: TRBV4-1; CDR3 protein: CASSQAQPGGGGQNTEAFF; CDR3 DNA: TGCGCCAGCAGCCAAGCCCAACCAGGGGGCGGGGGTCAGAACACTGAAGCTTTCTTT
J gene: TRBJ2-7; clone size: few; D gene: TRBD1; V gene: TRBV6-2/TRBV6-3; CDR3 protein: CASSEDAGQGAYEQYF; CDR3 DNA: TGTGCCAGCAGTGAAGATGCGGGACAGGGCGCCTACGAGCAGTACTTC
J gene: TRBJ1-5; clone size: NA; D gene: NA; V gene: TRBV12-3/TRBV12-4; CDR3 protein: CASAISNQPQHF; CDR3 DNA: TGTGCCAGCGCTATTAGCAATCAGCCCCAGCATTTT
J gene: TRBJ1-2; clone size: few; D gene: NA; V gene: TRBV6-5; CDR3 protein: CASSYPGQTGYTF; CDR3 DNA: TGTGCCAGCAGTTACCCCGGACAGACTGGCTACACCTTC
J gene: TRBJ1-1; clone size: NA; D gene: TRBD1; V gene: TRBV7-9; CDR3 protein: CASTTAETGLWERTEAFF; CDR3 DNA: TGTGCCAGCACCACTGCCGAGACAGGGTTATGGGAAAGGACTGAAGCTTTCTTT
J gene: TRBJ2-2; clone size: NA; D gene: NA; V gene: TRBV5-1; CDR3 protein: CASTKGIGAGELFF; CDR3 DNA: TGCGCCAGCACTAAAGGGATTGGCGCCGGGGAGCTGTTTTTT
J gene: TRBJ2-3; clone size: many; D gene: TRBD2; V gene: TRBV3-1; CDR3 protein: CASSPDPGGGAWDTQYF; CDR3 DNA: TGTGCCAGCAGCCCCGACCCGGGCGGGGGGGCATGGGATACGCAGTATTTT
J gene: TRBJ1-4; clone size: NA; D gene: NA; V gene: TRBV5-6; CDR3 protein: CASSLGPEKLFF; CDR3 DNA: TGTGCCAGCAGCTTGGGACCGGAAAAACTGTTTTTT
J gene: TRBJ2-6; clone size: many; D gene: NA; V gene: TRBV11-2; CDR3 protein: CASSSLRGPGANVLTF; CDR3 DNA: TGTGCCAGCAGCTCGCTCCGAGGCCCCGGGGCCAACGTCCTGACTTTC
J gene: TRBJ2-4; clone size: few; D gene: NA; V gene: TRBV5-1; CDR3 protein: CASSLEQGGGENIQYF; CDR3 DNA: TGCGCCAGCAGCTTGGAACAGGGAGGTGGGGAGAACATTCAGTACTTC